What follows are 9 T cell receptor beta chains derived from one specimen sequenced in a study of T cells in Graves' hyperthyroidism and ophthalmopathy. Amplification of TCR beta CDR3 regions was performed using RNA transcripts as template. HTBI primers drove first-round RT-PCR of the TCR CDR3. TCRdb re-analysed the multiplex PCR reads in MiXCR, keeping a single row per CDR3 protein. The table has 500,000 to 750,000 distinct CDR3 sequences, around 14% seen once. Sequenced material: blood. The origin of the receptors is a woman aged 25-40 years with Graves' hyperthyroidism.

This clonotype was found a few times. The CDR3 nucleotides read TGCAGTGCTAGGTCCCGCTCGGACAGGGTTGGCTATGGCTACACCTTC. Encoded protein: CSARSRSDRVGYGYTF. This rearrangement joins TRBV20-1 to TRBJ1-2, with 8 bases fitting TRBD1. This CDR3 comprises 16 residues. The trim removed 3 bases at V and 4 bases at J, leaving 13 bases unmatched. Germline V lookup: CDR1 DFQATT, CDR2 SNEGSKA (reference sequence).

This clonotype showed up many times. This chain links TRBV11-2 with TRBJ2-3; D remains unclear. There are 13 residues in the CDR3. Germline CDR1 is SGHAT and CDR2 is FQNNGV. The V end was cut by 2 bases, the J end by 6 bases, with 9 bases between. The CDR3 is CASSLSRSDTQYF. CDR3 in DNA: TGTGCCAGCAGCTTATCGCGGAGTGATACGCAGTATTTT.

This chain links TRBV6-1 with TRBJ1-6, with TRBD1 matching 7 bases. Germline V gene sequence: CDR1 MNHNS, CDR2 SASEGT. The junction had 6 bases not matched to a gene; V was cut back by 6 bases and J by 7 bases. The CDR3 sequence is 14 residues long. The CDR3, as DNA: TGTGCCAGCAGGGGACAGCAATCAAATTCACCCCTCCACTTT. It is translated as CASRGQQSNSPLHF.

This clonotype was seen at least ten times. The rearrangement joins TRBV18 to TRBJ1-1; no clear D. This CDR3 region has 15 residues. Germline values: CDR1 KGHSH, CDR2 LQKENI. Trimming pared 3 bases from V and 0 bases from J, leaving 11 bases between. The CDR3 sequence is CASSPITTVNTEAFF. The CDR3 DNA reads TGTGCCAGCTCACCCATAACGACGGTGAACACTGAAGCTTTCTTT.

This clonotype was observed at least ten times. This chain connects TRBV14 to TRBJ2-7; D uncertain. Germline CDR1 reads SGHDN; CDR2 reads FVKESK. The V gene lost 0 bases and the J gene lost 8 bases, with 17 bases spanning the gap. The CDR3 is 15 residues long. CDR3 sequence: CASSQDLGRAIQQYF. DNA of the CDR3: TGTGCCAGCAGCCAAGATCTGGGCCGAGCAATCCAGCAGTACTTC. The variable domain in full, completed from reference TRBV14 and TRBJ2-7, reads EAGVTQFPSHSVIEKGQTVTLRCDPISGHDNLYWYRRVMGKEIKFLLHFVKESKQDESGMPNNRFLAERTGGTYSTLKVQPAELEDSGVYFCASSQDLGRAIQQYFGPGTRLTVT.

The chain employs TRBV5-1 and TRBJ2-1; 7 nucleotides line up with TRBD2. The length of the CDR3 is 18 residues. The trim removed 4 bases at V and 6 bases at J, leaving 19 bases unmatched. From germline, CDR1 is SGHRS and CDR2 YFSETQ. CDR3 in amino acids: CASSHSVAGALSGNEQFF. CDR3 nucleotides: TGCGCCAGCAGCCATTCGGTCGCGGGAGCATTATCTGGCAATGAGCAGTTCTTC. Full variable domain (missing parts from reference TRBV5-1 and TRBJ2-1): KAGVTQTPRYLIKTRGQQVTLSCSPISGHRSVSWYQQTPGQGLQFLFEYFSETQRNKGNFPGRFSGRQFSNSRSEMNVSTLELGDSALYLCASSHSVAGALSGNEQFFGPGTRLTVL.

This CDR3 reads CRARQGANEQFF. CDR3 in DNA: TGCAGGGCCAGGCAGGGGGCCAATGAGCAGTTCTTC. This chain joins TRBV29-1 and TRBJ2-1; 8 bases are shared with TRBD1. There are 12 residues in the CDR3. In germline, CDR1 is SQVTM, CDR2 ANQGSEA.

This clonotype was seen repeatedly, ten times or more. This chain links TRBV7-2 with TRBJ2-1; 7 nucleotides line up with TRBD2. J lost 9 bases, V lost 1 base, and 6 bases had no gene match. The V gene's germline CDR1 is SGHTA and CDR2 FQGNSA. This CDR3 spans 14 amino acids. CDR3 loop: CASSLDLSGAEQFF. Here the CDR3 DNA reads TGTGCCAGCAGCTTAGATCTCAGCGGGGCTGAGCAGTTCTTC.

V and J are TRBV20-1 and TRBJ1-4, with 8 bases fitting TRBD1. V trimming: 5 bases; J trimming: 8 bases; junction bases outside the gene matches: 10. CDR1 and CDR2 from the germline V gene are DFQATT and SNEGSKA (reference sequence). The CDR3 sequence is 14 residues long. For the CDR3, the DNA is TGCAGTGCTTCTAGACAGGGGCTATTAGAAAAACTGTTTTTT. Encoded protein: CSASRQGLLEKLFF.